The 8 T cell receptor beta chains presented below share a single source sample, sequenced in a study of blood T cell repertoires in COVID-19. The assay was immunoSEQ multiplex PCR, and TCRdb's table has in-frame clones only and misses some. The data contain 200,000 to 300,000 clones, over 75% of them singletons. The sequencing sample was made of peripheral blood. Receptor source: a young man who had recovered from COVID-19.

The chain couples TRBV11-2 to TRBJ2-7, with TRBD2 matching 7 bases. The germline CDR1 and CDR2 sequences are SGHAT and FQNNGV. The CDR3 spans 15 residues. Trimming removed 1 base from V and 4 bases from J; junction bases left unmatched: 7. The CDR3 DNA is TGTGCCAGCAGCTTAGGGCCGGGAGGTGGGTACGAGCAGTACGTC. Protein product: CASSLGPGGGYEQYV.

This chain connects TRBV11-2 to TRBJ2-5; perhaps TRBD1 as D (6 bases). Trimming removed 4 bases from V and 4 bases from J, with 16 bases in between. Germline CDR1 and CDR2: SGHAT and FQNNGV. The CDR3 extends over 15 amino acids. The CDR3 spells CASSYRKGVGETQYF. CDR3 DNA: TGTGCCAGCAGCTACCGAAAGGGGGTTGGAGAGACCCAGTACTTC.

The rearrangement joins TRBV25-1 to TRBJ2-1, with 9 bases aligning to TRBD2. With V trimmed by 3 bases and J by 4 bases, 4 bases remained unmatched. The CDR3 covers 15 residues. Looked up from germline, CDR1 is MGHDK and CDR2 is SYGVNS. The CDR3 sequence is CASSEQAGGYNEQFF. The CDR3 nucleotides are TGTGCCAGCAGTGAGCAAGCGGGGGGATACAATGAGCAGTTCTTC.

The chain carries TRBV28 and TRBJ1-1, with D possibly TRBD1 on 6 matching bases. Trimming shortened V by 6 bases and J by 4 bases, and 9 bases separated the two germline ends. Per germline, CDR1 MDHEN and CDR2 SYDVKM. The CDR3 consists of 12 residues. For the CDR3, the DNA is TGTGCCAGCAGACTACAGGGCACTGAAGCTTTCTTT. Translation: CASRLQGTEAFF.

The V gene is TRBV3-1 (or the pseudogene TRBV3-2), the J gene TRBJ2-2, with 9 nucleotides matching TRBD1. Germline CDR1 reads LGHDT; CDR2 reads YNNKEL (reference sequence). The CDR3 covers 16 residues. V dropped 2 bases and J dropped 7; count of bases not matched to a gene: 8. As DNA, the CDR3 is TGTGCCAGCAGCCAATACAACGGACAGGGGAGCGGGGAGCTGTTTTTT. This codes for CASSQYNGQGSGELFF.

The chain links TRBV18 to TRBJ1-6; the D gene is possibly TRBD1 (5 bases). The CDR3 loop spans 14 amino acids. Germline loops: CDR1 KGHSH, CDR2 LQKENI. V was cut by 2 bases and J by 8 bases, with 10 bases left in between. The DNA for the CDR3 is TGTGCCAGCTCACCAGGGAGGGGAGATTCACCCCTCCACTTT. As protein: CASSPGRGDSPLHF.

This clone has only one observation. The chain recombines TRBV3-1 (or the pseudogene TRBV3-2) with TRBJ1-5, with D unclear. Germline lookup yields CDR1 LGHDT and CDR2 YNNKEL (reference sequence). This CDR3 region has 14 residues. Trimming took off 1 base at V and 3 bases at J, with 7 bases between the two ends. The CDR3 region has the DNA TGTGCCAGCAGCCAAGGGCAGATCAATCAGCCCCAGCATTTT. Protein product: CASSQGQINQPQHF.

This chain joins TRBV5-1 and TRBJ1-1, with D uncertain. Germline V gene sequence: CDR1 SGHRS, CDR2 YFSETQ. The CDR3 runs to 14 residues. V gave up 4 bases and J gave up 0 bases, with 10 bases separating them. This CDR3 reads CASSQQQLNTEAFF. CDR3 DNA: TGCGCCAGCAGCCAACAGCAGCTGAACACTGAAGCTTTCTTT.